Listed below are T cell receptor beta chains from one sample, sequenced in a study of response to subunit inactivated influenza vaccine. TCRdb used MiXCR to reprocess the RT-PCR reads, holding one entry per CDR3 protein. This table holds 450,000 to 600,000 distinct CDR3 sequences, approximately 16% found once. The sequencing here drew on CD4+ T cells sorted from PBMCs, taken around 2 years after vaccination. Source of these receptors: a man between 50 and 75 years old who received an inactivated influenza vaccine. The CDR3 runs from the conserved cysteine through the conserved F or W. The D gene is left open where the match is weak. Where a row states a size, it is once, few, many or the class of an expanded clone; other rows omit it.

v_gene: TRBV6-2/TRBV6-3
abundance: .
len: 13
d_gene: .
j_gene: TRBJ1-1
CDR3aa: CATTDNLNTEAFF
CDR3nt: TGTGCCACCACGGACAACCTGAACACTGAAGCTTTCTTT

v_gene: TRBV5-6
abundance: .
len: 15
d_gene: .
j_gene: TRBJ2-7
CDR3aa: CASTPWGLTRYEQYF
CDR3nt: TGTGCCAGCACCCCCTGGGGCCTTACCCGATACGAGCAGTACTTC

v_gene: TRBV29-1
abundance: few
len: 15
d_gene: .
j_gene: TRBJ2-5
CDR3aa: CSGRPGPPNQETQYF
CDR3nt: TGCAGCGGCCGACCGGGACCGCCAAACCAAGAGACCCAGTACTTC

v_gene: TRBV20-1
abundance: .
len: 15
d_gene: TRBD2
j_gene: TRBJ2-3
CDR3aa: CSARSAGVPTDTQYF
CDR3nt: TGCAGTGCTAGATCGGCGGGAGTCCCCACAGATACGCAGTATTTT

v_gene: TRBV5-6
abundance: few
len: 13
d_gene: TRBD2
j_gene: TRBJ2-5
CDR3aa: CASSSSSGGAKHF
CDR3nt: TGTGCCAGCAGCTCATCTAGCGGGGGGGCAAAGCACTTC

v_gene: TRBV9
abundance: .
len: 14
d_gene: .
j_gene: TRBJ1-1
CDR3aa: CASSVASGFGEAFF
CDR3nt: TGTGCCAGCAGCGTAGCTTCAGGCTTCGGTGAAGCTTTCTTT

v_gene: TRBV7-6
abundance: .
len: 16
d_gene: TRBD2
j_gene: TRBJ2-1
CDR3aa: CASSLASSGSTHEQFF
CDR3nt: TGTGCCAGCAGCTTAGCCTCCAGCGGGAGTACCCATGAGCAGTTCTTC

v_gene: TRBV10-3
abundance: few
len: 17
d_gene: .
j_gene: TRBJ1-5
CDR3aa: CAISESSFGGANQPQHF
CDR3nt: TGTGCCATCAGTGAGAGCTCCTTTGGAGGGGCGAATCAGCCCCAGCATTTT

v_gene: TRBV5-1
abundance: .
len: 16
d_gene: TRBD2
j_gene: TRBJ2-4
CDR3aa: CASSYLSGGIGNIQYF
CDR3nt: TGCGCCAGCAGCTATCTTAGCGGGGGGATAGGCAACATTCAGTACTTC

v_gene: TRBV6-4
abundance: .
len: 17
d_gene: .
j_gene: TRBJ2-7
CDR3aa: CASSDRLTNSGPLEQYF
CDR3nt: TGTGCCAGCAGTGACCGATTAACGAACTCTGGACCCCTAGAGCAGTACTTC

v_gene: TRBV3-1
abundance: few
len: 12
d_gene: TRBD2
j_gene: TRBJ2-1
CDR3aa: CASSQEGGLPVF
CDR3nt: TGTGCCAGCAGCCAAGAGGGGGGGTTACCGGTCTTC

v_gene: TRBV5-1
abundance: many
len: 16
d_gene: TRBD1
j_gene: TRBJ2-1
CDR3aa: CASSSIRNTGGNEQFF
CDR3nt: TGCGCCAGCAGCTCGATCCGCAACACAGGGGGCAATGAGCAGTTCTTC

v_gene: TRBV18
abundance: .
len: 15
d_gene: TRBD2
j_gene: TRBJ2-1
CDR3aa: CASSPDLAAWNEQFF
CDR3nt: TGTGCCAGCTCACCCGATCTAGCGGCGTGGAATGAGCAGTTCTTC

v_gene: TRBV5-1
abundance: .
len: 14
d_gene: TRBD1
j_gene: TRBJ2-4
CDR3aa: CASSLEGQGDIQYF
CDR3nt: TGCGCCAGCAGCTTGGAAGGACAGGGGGACATTCAGTACTTC

v_gene: TRBV6-1
abundance: few
len: 19
d_gene: TRBD1
j_gene: TRBJ2-4
CDR3aa: CASSETGQQLILAKNIQYF
CDR3nt: TGTGCCAGCAGTGAAACGGGACAGCAACTAATCCTAGCCAAAAACATTCAGTACTTC

v_gene: TRBV20-1
abundance: .
len: 15
d_gene: .
j_gene: TRBJ2-6
CDR3aa: CSARVWLSGANVLTF
CDR3nt: TGCAGTGCTAGAGTGTGGCTCTCTGGGGCCAACGTCCTGACTTTC

v_gene: TRBV4-2
abundance: few
len: 18
d_gene: TRBD2
j_gene: TRBJ2-3
CDR3aa: CASSQVSSGRGSTDTQYF
CDR3nt: TGTGCCAGCAGCCAAGTGTCTAGCGGGAGAGGGAGCACAGATACGCAGTATTTT

v_gene: TRBV12-3/TRBV12-4
abundance: many
len: 13
d_gene: TRBD1
j_gene: TRBJ1-5
CDR3aa: CASKQGGNQPQHF
CDR3nt: TGTGCCAGCAAACAGGGGGGCAATCAGCCCCAGCATTTT

v_gene: TRBV4-3
abundance: .
len: 14
d_gene: .
j_gene: TRBJ2-4
CDR3aa: CASSPLAGVNIQYF
CDR3nt: TGCGCCAGCAGCCCATTGGCAGGGGTGAACATTCAGTACTTC

v_gene: TRBV3-1
abundance: few
len: 11
d_gene: .
j_gene: TRBJ2-1
CDR3aa: CASSQVDKQFF
CDR3nt: TGTGCCAGCAGCCAGGTAGACAAGCAGTTCTTC

v_gene: TRBV20-1
abundance: few
len: 13
d_gene: TRBD2
j_gene: TRBJ2-1
CDR3aa: CSVTGLVYHEQFF
CDR3nt: TGCAGTGTGACGGGACTAGTTTATCATGAGCAGTTCTTC

v_gene: TRBV12-3/TRBV12-4
abundance: few
len: 13
d_gene: .
j_gene: TRBJ2-1
CDR3aa: CASTLLADNEQFF
CDR3nt: TGTGCCAGCACCCTGCTGGCGGATAATGAGCAGTTCTTC

v_gene: TRBV28
abundance: .
len: 15
d_gene: .
j_gene: TRBJ2-2
CDR3aa: CASSFNGGASGELFF
CDR3nt: TGTGCCAGCAGTTTCAACGGGGGCGCATCCGGGGAGCTGTTTTTT

v_gene: TRBV18
abundance: .
len: 17
d_gene: TRBD2
j_gene: TRBJ2-5
CDR3aa: CASSPLAGVTSGETQYF
CDR3nt: TGTGCCAGCTCACCTCTAGCGGGAGTTACCTCGGGGGAGACCCAGTACTTC

v_gene: TRBV4-3
abundance: few
len: 13
d_gene: .
j_gene: TRBJ1-5
CDR3aa: CASSRMGGQPQHF
CDR3nt: TGCGCCAGCAGCCGGATGGGGGGGCAGCCCCAGCATTTT

v_gene: TRBV4-3
abundance: .
len: 15
d_gene: .
j_gene: TRBJ1-5
CDR3aa: CASSQGVSRNQPQHF
CDR3nt: TGCGCCAGCAGCCAAGGAGTATCTCGGAATCAGCCCCAGCATTTT

v_gene: TRBV7-9
abundance: .
len: 16
d_gene: TRBD1
j_gene: TRBJ1-4
CDR3aa: CATSPIQGAQGEKLFF
CDR3nt: TGTGCCACCAGCCCCATACAGGGGGCGCAGGGTGAAAAACTGTTTTTT

v_gene: TRBV29-1
abundance: few
len: 13
d_gene: TRBD1
j_gene: TRBJ1-5
CDR3aa: CSVAGQGRQPQHF
CDR3nt: TGCAGCGTAGCCGGACAGGGCAGGCAGCCCCAGCATTTT

v_gene: TRBV7-2
abundance: many
len: 17
d_gene: TRBD1
j_gene: TRBJ1-4
CDR3aa: CASSLGQSFATNEKLFF
CDR3nt: TGTGCCAGCAGCTTGGGACAGAGCTTCGCAACTAATGAAAAACTGTTTTTT